The rows below give T cell receptor beta chains drawn from one sample of a study of cytomegalovirus exposure and HLA in healthy donors. Sequenced by immunoSEQ multiplex PCR; TCRdb stores in-frame clones only, minus some. The top ten clones hold about 16% of a sample with around 120,000 clones, more than 70% of them seen once. The sample comprised PBMCs. The origin of the receptors is a man aged 50 to 60 in good health and CMV-seropositive. Both conserved end residues are part of each CDR3. A D gene is named only where the DNA matches it firmly.

>TRBV7-2|TRBD2|16|TRBJ2-1
CASSSVLSGGLNEQFF
>TRBV19|-|16|TRBJ1-5
CASSPRANGQNQPQHF
>TRBV6-6|TRBD1|14|TRBJ1-6
CASSLQGDNSPLHF
>TRBV19|TRBD1|14|TRBJ2-7
CASSPRDRLYEQYF
>TRBV18|TRBD2|15|TRBJ2-7
CASSPPFGGGNEQYF
>TRBV9|-|12|TRBJ1-2
CASSGASYGYTF
>TRBV7-6|TRBD2|18|TRBJ2-1
CASSQRSTSGPSYNEQFF
>TRBV6-5|TRBD1|15|TRBJ1-6
CASSLGTGYNSPLHF
>TRBV15|TRBD2|17|TRBJ2-3
CATSRSLAGVKADTQYF
>TRBV4-3|-|15|TRBJ1-5
CASSQGSYNNQPQHF
>TRBV7-9|-|17|TRBJ1-2
CASSFLPQIGANYGYTF
>TRBV7-9|-|12|TRBJ1-2
CSSSLPDRGYTF
>TRBV7-9|TRBD2|15|TRBJ2-7
CSSSQGLAGAYEQYF
>TRBV25-1|TRBD1|16|TRBJ2-7
CASSETTGEEGYEQYF
>TRBV11-3|-|12|TRBJ2-3
CASSSGADTQYF
>TRBV2|TRBD2|15|TRBJ2-2
CASEGLAANTGELFF
>TRBV13|TRBD2|15|TRBJ2-7
CASSTWGGIPYEQYF
>TRBV7-2|-|14|TRBJ2-5
CASSLAGQQETQYF
>TRBV5-6|TRBD1|15|TRBJ1-5
CASSLGGTGVQPQHF
>TRBV4-1|TRBD2|17|TRBJ2-2
CASSQRTSGRGRGELFF
>TRBV4-1|-|11|TRBJ1-1
CASSPPTEAFF
>TRBV11-2|TRBD1|18|TRBJ2-2
CASSPSFPGQVNTGELFF
>TRBV28|-|13|TRBJ1-2
CASSQQGWRGYTF
>TRBV5-5|TRBD2|14|TRBJ2-7
CASSRPGEGYEQYF
>TRBV6-5|-|14|TRBJ2-5
CASSAGGNQETQYF
>TRBV27|-|14|TRBJ2-7
CASSLYGDREEQYF
>TRBV29-1|TRBD2|16|TRBJ2-7
CSALSGTPSGAYEQYF
>TRBV5-4|TRBD1|13|TRBJ2-7
CASSLGETGVAYF
>TRBV14|TRBD1|16|TRBJ2-1
CASSQTGGPSYNEQFF
>TRBV6-5|TRBD2|16|TRBJ2-2
CASSYPGGRGTGELFF
>TRBV5-6|TRBD1|17|TRBJ1-1
CASTFAPRGPLNTEAFF
>TRBV7-2|-|14|TRBJ2-2
CASSILQGTGELFF
>TRBV29-1|-|12|TRBJ2-5
CSVEGLAGTQYF
>TRBV19|TRBD1|17|TRBJ1-4
CASSKGQGAGTNEKLFF
>TRBV2|-|13|TRBJ2-7
CASSVGRTYEQYF
>TRBV18|-|16|TRBJ2-3
CASSPSLGSGTDTQYF
>TRBV28|-|15|TRBJ2-5
CASSSVGGSQETQYF
>TRBV2|TRBD1|15|TRBJ2-1
CASIAGDRSFNEQFF
>TRBV5-1|TRBD1|18|TRBJ1-1
CASSYTGTGGVMNTEAFF
>TRBV9|TRBD1|16|TRBJ1-2
CASSERPGQGVEGYTF
>TRBV18|-|13|TRBJ2-7
CASSPTAWLEQYF
>TRBV10-3|-|13|TRBJ1-4
CAISGGSNEKLFF